The 7 T cell receptor beta chains presented below share a single source sample, sequenced in a study of blood T cell repertoires in COVID-19. Assay: immunoSEQ multiplex PCR; the TCRdb copy retains only in-frame clones and omits some. The table has around 280,000 clones, 87% seen once; the top ten hold 6% to 7%. The material sequenced was PBMCs or T cells enriched from blood (not recorded which). All receptors derive from a woman between 35 and 50 years old who had recovered from COVID-19.

J is TRBJ2-1 and V is TRBV11-2, with D perhaps matching TRBD2 (6 bases). V was clipped by 5 bases and J by 5 bases, with 13 bases between them. The germline V gene has CDR1 SGHAT and CDR2 FQNNGV. The CDR3 loop spans 14 amino acids. CDR3 protein: CASSILAQNNEQFF. DNA of the CDR3: TGTGCCAGCAGCATCCTAGCGCAGAACAATGAGCAGTTCTTC. Based on the CDR3 plus reference TRBV11-2 and TRBJ2-1, the full variable domain is EAGVAQSPRYKIIEKRQSVAFWCNPISGHATLYWYQQILGQGPKLLIQFQNNGVVDDSQLPKDRFSAERLKGVDSTLKIQPAKLEDSAVYLCASSILAQNNEQFFGPGTRLTVL.

This clone showed up just once. The genes are TRBV6-5 and TRBJ1-1; 7 nucleotides agree with TRBD1. Unmatched junction bases numbered 11, after V lost 6 bases and J lost 10 bases. Germline-derived CDR1 and CDR2 are MNHEY and SVGAGI. This CDR3 has 13 amino acids. As DNA, the CDR3 is TGTGCCAGCAGGGCCGTACCAGGGGGTGGAGCTTTCTTT. Amino acids: CASRAVPGGGAFF.

As for this clone: A read error may produce the germline difference seen at one junction end. The rearrangement uses TRBV7-6 and TRBJ1-1, with D possibly TRBD1 on 6 matching bases. The germline CDR1 and CDR2 sequences are SGHVS and FNYEAQ. The CDR3 runs to 12 residues. CDR3 bases: TGTGCCAGCAGCTATGGACAGCCTGACGCTTTCTTT. The encoded protein is CASSYGQPDAFF.

The chain is built from TRBV24-1 and TRBJ1-2; the D is unclear. V lost 3 bases, J lost 8 bases, and 12 bases lay in between. CDR1 KGHDR and CDR2 SFDVKD come from the germline V gene. This CDR3 is 13 amino acids long. CDR3 in DNA: TGTGCCACCAGTGATCCTAACGAGGGCGGCTACACCTTC. It translates to CATSDPNEGGYTF.

This sequence joins TRBV5-8 and TRBJ2-7; 8 bases are shared with TRBD1. The CDR3 runs 15 residues. The germline V gene encodes CDR1 SGHTS and CDR2 YDEGEE. V lost 4 bases, J lost 3 bases, and 9 bases stayed unmatched. In DNA, the CDR3 is TGTGCCAGCAGCCCGGGGACAGGTGAAAGCTACGAGCAGTACTTC. This translates into CASSPGTGESYEQYF.

The chain links TRBV5-1 to TRBJ1-3, with TRBD1 as a possible D gene (6 bases). CDR3 length: 17 amino acids. V shed 4 bases and J shed 6 bases, with 23 bases lying between them. Germline-derived CDR1 and CDR2 are SGHRS and YFSETQ. The chain's CDR3 is CASSPLGGVRAKNTIYF. CDR3 nucleotide sequence: TGCGCCAGCAGCCCCTTAGGGGGGGTCAGGGCTAAAAACACCATATATTTT.

The chain carries TRBV28 and TRBJ2-2; the match to TRBD2 covers 7 bases. After removal of 7 bases from V and 3 bases from J, the junction contained 2 bases not matched to a gene. The CDR3 has 13 residues. Germline loops: CDR1 MDHEN, CDR2 SYDVKM. The CDR3 sequence is CASTSGDTGELFF. The CDR3 region has the DNA TGTGCCAGCACTAGCGGCGACACCGGGGAGCTGTTTTTT.